The 17 T cell receptor beta chains listed next were all sequenced from one sample in a study of cytomegalovirus exposure and HLA in healthy donors. Vbeta (60) and Jbeta (13) primers were used in the PCR. The assay was immunoSEQ multiplex PCR, and TCRdb's table has in-frame clones only and misses some. The sample holds 130,000 to 150,000 clones, 60% to 80% seen once. What was sequenced was PBMCs. All receptors come from a woman between 45 and 60 years old in good health and CMV-seronegative.

The chain employs TRBV5-4 and TRBJ1-1; D remains ambiguous. With 1 base removed from V and 3 bases from J, the gap between germline ends came to 13 bases. The CDR3 runs to 15 residues. Looked up from germline, CDR1 is SGHNT and CDR2 is YYREEE (reference sequence). CDR3 loop: CASSLRGPRDTEAFF. The CDR3 bases are TGTGCCAGCAGCTTGCGTGGGCCGCGGGACACTGAAGCTTTCTTT.

This chain connects TRBV27 to TRBJ1-1; D uncertain. The ends were cut back, 4 bases at V and 0 bases at J, with 6 bases in the middle. The CDR3 has 13 amino acids. Germline-derived CDR1 and CDR2 are MNHEY and SMNVEV (reference sequence). CDR3 sequence: CASSYDMNTEAFF. CDR3 coding DNA: TGTGCCAGCAGTTACGACATGAACACTGAAGCTTTCTTT.

The V call is TRBV11-3, the J call TRBJ2-6; no firm D call. The CDR3 spans 15 residues. Germline V gene sequence: CDR1 SGHNT, CDR2 YENEEA. The V and J ends lost 8 bases and 2 bases respectively, with 13 bases between them. CDR3 DNA sequence: TGTGCCAGCGGTTTTGGAGAGGCTGGGGCCAACGTCCTGACTTTC. Protein product: CASGFGEAGANVLTF.

V gene TRBV7-9 combines with J gene TRBJ1-2; D gene unclear. The CDR3 length is 16 residues. Between the trimmed V and J ends, which lost 4 bases and 0 bases, there was a span of 15 bases. Germline CDR1 is SEHNR and CDR2 is FQNEAQ (reference sequence). CDR3: CASSSQAGLANYGYTF. Written as DNA, the CDR3 is TGTGCCAGCAGCTCCCAGGCGGGTCTAGCTAACTATGGCTACACCTTC.

The CDR3 DNA sequence: TGTGCCAGTAGTCCCCCGCCGACAGGGTGGGGGTATCGAGAGCAGTTCTTC. This encodes CASSPPPTGWGYREQFF. V gene TRBV19 combines with J gene TRBJ2-1; TRBD1 aligns across 7 bases. Per germline, CDR1 LNHDA and CDR2 SQIVND (reference sequence). V shed 5 bases and J 10 bases; nucleotides not matched to a gene: 20. This CDR3 has 17 amino acids.

The genes are TRBV5-1 and TRBJ2-5, with 9 bases fitting TRBD2. The J call may be incorrect, as the DNA end agrees better with TRBJ2-7. The CDR3 spans 16 residues. Per germline, CDR1 SGHRS and CDR2 YFSETQ. CDR3 nucleotide sequence: TGCGCCAGCAGCCCTCACTCGGCGGGGGGGCACAACGAGCAGTACTTC. Translating it yields CASSPHSAGGHNEQYF.

The V call is TRBV29-1, the J call TRBJ2-7, with 10 bases lining up with TRBD1. Germline V gives CDR1 SQVTM, CDR2 ANQGSEA. Trimming removed 7 bases from V and 0 bases from J; junction bases left unmatched: 9. The length of the CDR3 is 15 residues. The CDR3 here is CSASPGQGTSYEQYF. As DNA, the CDR3 is TGCAGCGCCTCCCCGGGACAGGGGACCTCCTACGAGCAGTACTTC.

The chain links TRBV27 to TRBJ2-7, with no clear D. Trimming took off 5 bases at V and 2 bases at J, with 10 bases between the two ends. The germline CDR1 and CDR2 sequences are MNHEY and SMNVEV (reference sequence). The CDR3 covers 13 residues. CDR3 nucleotides: TGTGCCAGCAGTCTTTCGGGTGCCTACGAGCAGTACTTC. Amino acid sequence: CASSLSGAYEQYF.

V and J are TRBV4-2 and TRBJ2-1, with TRBD2 identical over 7 bases. Germline CDR1 reads LGHNA; CDR2 reads YNFKEQ. V trimming: 5 bases; J trimming: 1 base; junction bases outside the gene matches: 5. The CDR3 extends over 15 amino acids. This chain's CDR3 is CASSRSSGSYNEQFF. DNA of the CDR3: TGTGCCAGCAGCAGGTCTAGCGGTTCCTACAATGAGCAGTTCTTC.

The CDR3 coding sequence is TGTGCCAGCAACCCAGGGGTTGGTGAGCAGTTCTTC. Translation: CASNPGVGEQFF. The chain joins TRBV7-2 to TRBJ2-1; D is perhaps TRBD1 (6 bases). There are 12 residues in the CDR3. Deletions cut 7 bases from V and 9 bases from J, with 13 bases between. Germline CDR1 reads SGHTA; CDR2 reads FQGNSA.

This clone was detected only a few times. The genes are TRBV5-4 and TRBJ1-2; 10 nucleotides agree with TRBD1. The CDR3 totals 15 residues. Germline CDR1 is SGHNT and CDR2 is YYREEE (reference sequence). With V trimmed by 3 bases and J by 5 bases, 7 bases remained unmatched. In nucleotides, the CDR3 is TGTGCCAGCAGCTCCGGGACAGGGGACGCGTATGGCTACACCTTC. Residues: CASSSGTGDAYGYTF.

V gene TRBV25-1 combines with J gene TRBJ2-5; D remains ambiguous. The J call is uncertain, as TRBJ2-7 better fits the DNA end. The CDR3 is 15 residues long. In germline, CDR1 is MGHDK, CDR2 SYGVNS. CDR3 bases: TGTGCCAGCAGTGGAAGCGAGGCTGTCTCCTACGAGCAGTACTTC. This codes for CASSGSEAVSYEQYF.

The V call is TRBV5-1, the J call TRBJ2-7; tentative D call: TRBD2 (6 bases). CDR3 length: 13 residues. The V end lost 3 bases, the J end lost 3 bases, and 10 bases lay between the germline ends. The V gene's germline CDR1 is SGHRS and CDR2 YFSETQ. The CDR3 here is CASSSGEYYEQYF. For the CDR3, the DNA is TGCGCCAGCAGCTCGGGGGAGTACTACGAGCAGTACTTC. Full variable domain (missing parts from reference TRBV5-1 and TRBJ2-7): KAGVTQTPRYLIKTRGQQVTLSCSPISGHRSVSWYQQTPGQGLQFLFEYFSETQRNKGNFPGRFSGRQFSNSRSEMNVSTLELGDSALYLCASSSGEYYEQYFGPGTRLTVT.

This clone turned up a few times. The rearrangement uses TRBV15 and TRBJ1-6; the D gene is possibly TRBD1 (5 bases). The germline V gene has CDR1 LNHNV and CDR2 YYDKDF (reference sequence). CDR3 length equals 15 residues. V was cut by 4 bases and J by 7 bases, with 14 bases left in between. The CDR3 sequence is CATSTEGRVNSPLHF. The CDR3 DNA follows: TGTGCCACCAGCACCGAAGGCAGGGTAAATTCACCCCTCCACTTT.

The chain carries TRBV6-5 and TRBJ2-1; 8 bases map to TRBD1. Losses at the gene ends were 5 bases for V and 14 bases for J; bases not matched to a gene: 14. CDR1 is MNHEY and CDR2 is SVGAGI in the germline V gene. The CDR3 covers 14 residues. This chain's CDR3 is CASSDRTGSLRKFF. CDR3 DNA sequence: TGTGCCAGCAGTGACCGGACAGGGAGCCTTAGGAAGTTCTTC.

The chain is built from TRBV27 and TRBJ1-3, with D perhaps TRBD1 (5 bases). Trimming cost V 2 bases and J 6 bases, with 14 bases left between them. CDR1 is MNHEY, CDR2 SMNVEV, per germline (reference sequence). The CDR3 has 15 residues. Here the CDR3 DNA reads TGTGCCAGCAGTTTAAAGGGCAGGGAGGAAAACACCATATATTTT. It translates to CASSLKGREENTIYF.

The chain uses TRBV19 and TRBJ1-6; D call uncertain. The CDR3 length is 15 residues. Trimming took 3 bases from V and 6 from J, leaving 12 bases between them. Germline lookup yields CDR1 LNHDA and CDR2 SQIVND (reference sequence). The CDR3 nucleotides are TGTGCCAGTAGTATGATAGTACAGATTAATTCACCCCTCCACTTT. It codes for CASSMIVQINSPLHF. Using reference TRBV19 and TRBJ1-6 for the parts outside the CDR3, the full variable domain is DGGITQSPKYLFRKEGQNVTLSCEQNLNHDAMYWYRQDPGQGLRLIYYSQIVNDFQKGDIAEGYSVSREKKESFPLTVTSAQKNPTAFYLCASSMIVQINSPLHFGNGTRLTVT.